This T cell receptor beta chain was sequenced for a study of blood T cell repertoires in COVID-19. Study-level background: Acute-phase and convalescent COVID-19 samples originated in the United States, Italy and Spain. The cDNA or gDNA used as material had been derived from T cells, B-cell-depleted T cells, or PBMCs.

In the original analysis: Reference gene primer amplification yielded estimated nucleated cell counts. Here immunoSEQ multiplex PCR was the method, and the copy in TCRdb shows in-frame clones only, minus some. The D gene and trimming were derived from the DNA, and the V and J assignments and clone size from that table. This sample carries 45,000 to 55,000 clones, roughly 84% of them seen once, and the ten largest clones take 1.6%. Per germline, CDR1 LGHNA and CDR2 YSLEER. V shed 1 base and J shed 4 bases, with 16 bases lying between them. The CDR3 has 17 amino acids. Source material: peripheral blood. The source of this sequence is a man in his fifties or sixties with acute or convalescent COVID-19. This sequence joins TRBV4-3 and TRBJ2-2; D may be TRBD1 (7 bases). In DNA, the CDR3 is TGCGCCAGCAGCCAAGCCTCGACAGGGCGGGGCACCGGGGAGCTGTTTTTT. As protein: CASSQASTGRGTGELFF.